This T cell receptor beta chain is drawn from a study of cytomegalovirus exposure and HLA in healthy donors. The study, taken as a whole, reports: One variant, a missense change in DCLRE1C, was linked in a later analysis to TCR beta V- and J-gene trimming. The authors reported that TCR beta sequences could predict HLA-A and HLA-B alleles. These predictions were accurate for most subjects in the first cohort.

Researchers ran the PCR with 60 Vbeta and 13 Jbeta primers. Produced via immunoSEQ multiplex PCR; TCRdb's table is partial and in-frame only. Here the sample spans 140,000 to 150,000 clones, roughly 79% being singletons. The donors (healthy individuals) were bone marrow donors. The length of the CDR3 is 14 residues. Unmatched junction bases numbered 6, after V lost 4 bases and J lost 7 bases. Looked up from germline, CDR1 is SEHNR and CDR2 is FQNEAQ (reference sequence). A remark on this clone: Its antigen is not identified.

The sample was PBMCs. The TCR originated in a woman in her sixties in good health and CMV-seropositive. The rearrangement uses TRBV7-9 and TRBJ1-2, with 10 bases aligning to TRBD1. For the CDR3, the DNA is TGTGCCAGCAGCTCCCGGGACAGGGGTTCTGGCTACACCTTC. The encoded protein is CASSSRDRGSGYTF.